The clone carrying this TCR beta chain has more than one count but fewer than ten. Unique molecular identifiers tagged the TCRbeta library. TCRdb fed the PCR reads into MiXCR, producing one record per CDR3 protein. This table has some 600,000 distinct CDR3 sequences, approximately 12% appearing once. Germline CDR1 and CDR2: SQVTM and ANQGSEA. Trimming removed 4 bases from V and 7 bases from J, with 16 bases in between. CDR3 length: 13 amino acids. These data are taken from a study of T-cell reconstitution after alpha-beta-depleted transplantation in children. The receptor was isolated from a male patient aged 5 to 17 who had a stem cell transplant for acute myeloid leukemia, so the T cells may come from the graft donor. The chain uses TRBV29-1 and TRBJ1-2; D possibly corresponds to TRBD1 (5 bases). Sequencing used PBMCs, mostly from graft donor cells, obtained 360 days after TCRalphabeta/CD19-depleted stem cell transplant. For the CDR3, the DNA is TGCAGCGTTGGGTTGACAGTCGGTATTGGCTACACCTTC. As protein: CSVGLTVGIGYTF.